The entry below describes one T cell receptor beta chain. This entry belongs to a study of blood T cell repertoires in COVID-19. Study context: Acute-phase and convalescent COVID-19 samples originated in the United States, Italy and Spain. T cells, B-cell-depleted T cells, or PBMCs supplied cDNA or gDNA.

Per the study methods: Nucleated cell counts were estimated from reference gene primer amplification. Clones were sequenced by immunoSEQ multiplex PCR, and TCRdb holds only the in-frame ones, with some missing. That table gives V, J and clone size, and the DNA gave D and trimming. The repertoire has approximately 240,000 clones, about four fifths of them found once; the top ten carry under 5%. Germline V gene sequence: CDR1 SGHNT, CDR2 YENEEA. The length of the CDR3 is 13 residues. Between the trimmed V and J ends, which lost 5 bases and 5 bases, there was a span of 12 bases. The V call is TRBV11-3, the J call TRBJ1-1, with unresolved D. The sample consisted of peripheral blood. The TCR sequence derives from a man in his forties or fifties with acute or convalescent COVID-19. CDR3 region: CASSPRTGTEAFF. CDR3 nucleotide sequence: TGTGCCAGCAGCCCCCGAACGGGGACTGAAGCTTTCTTT.